This TCR beta chain derives from a study of monozygotic twins with inflammatory bowel disease. General study results and limits: Healthy twins showed more clonotype sharing with others than IBD patients, especially patients with disease activity.

Template-switch reactions added UMIs with a 6-nucleotide sample barcode. TCRdb reanalyzed the 5' RACE reads, giving one entry per CDR3 protein sequence and no DNA. Here the sample table reports about 210,000 distinct CDR3 sequences. Per germline, CDR1 SGHAT and CDR2 FQNNGV. The CDR3 has 15 residues. A word on this clonotype: Its antigen remains unknown.

The sequenced sample was blood. The chain employs TRBV11-2 and TRBJ1-1; TCRdb outputs TRBD1, but without DNA this stays unchecked. The TCR was taken from a human donor with ulcerative colitis or Crohn's disease, or a healthy co-twin of an affected twin (not recorded which). The CDR3 reads CASSLVDRLNTEAFF. Filled out from reference TRBV11-2 and TRBJ1-1, the complete variable domain reads EAGVAQSPRYKIIEKRQSVAFWCNPISGHATLYWYQQILGQGPKLLIQFQNNGVVDDSQLPKDRFSAERLKGVDSTLKIQPAKLEDSAVYLCASSLVDRLNTEAFFGQGTRLTVV.